These 7 T cell receptor beta chains were all obtained from the same sample, sequenced in a study of blood T cell repertoires in COVID-19 (dated by TCRdb to 2019 to 2021). The library was built by means of the immunoSEQ multiplex PCR assay. The immuneACCESS repertoire file appears here via TCRdb, limited to in-frame rearrangements. These files lack a portion of the clones; in checked studies, under half of the deficit traces to unresolved V genes, and the cause of the others is not known. A total of some 100,000 clones appear in this sample, around four fifths of them only once. The ten most abundant clones make up 13% of the sample. The specimen was peripheral blood. All receptors come from a man aged 45 to 65 with active or convalescent COVID-19.

The chain carries TRBV7-9 and TRBJ1-1, with 8 bases identical to TRBD1. Trimming cost V 1 base and J 0 bases; bases outside gene matches: 7. This CDR3 is built from 17 residues. Germline V CDR1 and CDR2: SEHNR, FQNEAQ (reference sequence). CDR3 nucleotides: TGTGCCAGCAGCTTAGATGGCAGGGGGCACCTGAACACTGAAGCTTTCTTT. Translated: CASSLDGRGHLNTEAFF.

The chain has TRBV7-8 and TRBJ2-7; TRBD1 matches 7 bases. Germline-derived CDR1 and CDR2 are SGHVS and FQNEAQ. Trimming at V came to 4 bases and at J to 3 bases, leaving 6 bases not matched to a gene. The CDR3 totals 14 residues. CDR3 in DNA: TGTGCCAGCAGCTCGTCGACAGGGAGCTACGAGCAGTACTTC. Its translation is CASSSSTGSYEQYF.

This clone was seen once. The chain carries TRBV10-3 and TRBJ1-5, with a possible D match to TRBD1 (5 bases). There are 14 residues in the CDR3. The V gene's germline CDR1 is ENHRY and CDR2 SYGVKD. V lost 10 bases, J lost 0 bases, and 13 bases lay in between. The CDR3 DNA follows: TGTGCCACTAGGGGCATATATAGCAATCAGCCCCAGCATTTT. Its protein product is CATRGIYSNQPQHF.

This clone was detected only once. This chain connects TRBV7-4 to TRBJ2-6; a possible D gene is TRBD2 (5 bases). Germline CDR1 SGHVT, CDR2 SQSDAQ. CDR3 length: 20 amino acids. Trimming stripped 1 base from V and 0 bases from J, with 19 bases between. CDR3 region: CASSLVEGDAPYSGANVLTF. DNA for the CDR3: TGTGCCAGCAGCTTAGTCGAGGGTGACGCACCTTACTCTGGGGCCAACGTCCTGACTTTC. The complete variable domain, with remaining parts taken from reference TRBV7-4 and TRBJ2-6, reads GAGVSQSPRYKVAKRGRDVALRCDSISGHVTLYWYRQTLGQGSEVLTYSQSDAQRDKSGRPSGRFSAERPERSVSTLKIQRTEQGDSAVYLCASSLVEGDAPYSGANVLTFGAGSRLTVL.

The rearrangement uses TRBV27 and TRBJ2-3; 9 bases agree with TRBD2. This CDR3 contains 14 residues. Germline V gene sequence: CDR1 MNHEY, CDR2 SMNVEV (reference sequence). V lost 9 bases and J lost 4; bases outside the gene matches: 8. CDR3 region: CASSGGRAPDTQYF. Written as DNA, the CDR3 is TGTGCCAGTTCGGGCGGGAGGGCCCCAGATACGCAGTATTTT.

The chain is built from TRBV6-5 and TRBJ2-1, with D possibly matching TRBD1 (6 bases). The V end was cut by 2 bases, the J end by 7 bases, with 12 bases between. Per germline, CDR1 MNHEY and CDR2 SVGAGI. The CDR3 extends over 14 amino acids. CDR3 sequence reads: CASSYPGQINEQFF. The CDR3 DNA is TGTGCCAGCAGTTACCCGGGACAAATAAATGAGCAGTTCTTC.

The V call is TRBV27, the J call TRBJ1-4; 7 bases are a match to TRBD1. Germline CDR1 MNHEY, CDR2 SMNVEV (reference sequence). The J segment lost 7 bases and the V segment lost 4 bases, leaving 0 bases of the junction unmatched. The CDR3 covers 12 residues. CDR3 nucleotides: TGTGCCAGCAGTTGGACAGGTGAAAAACTGTTTTTT. It specifies CASSWTGEKLFF.